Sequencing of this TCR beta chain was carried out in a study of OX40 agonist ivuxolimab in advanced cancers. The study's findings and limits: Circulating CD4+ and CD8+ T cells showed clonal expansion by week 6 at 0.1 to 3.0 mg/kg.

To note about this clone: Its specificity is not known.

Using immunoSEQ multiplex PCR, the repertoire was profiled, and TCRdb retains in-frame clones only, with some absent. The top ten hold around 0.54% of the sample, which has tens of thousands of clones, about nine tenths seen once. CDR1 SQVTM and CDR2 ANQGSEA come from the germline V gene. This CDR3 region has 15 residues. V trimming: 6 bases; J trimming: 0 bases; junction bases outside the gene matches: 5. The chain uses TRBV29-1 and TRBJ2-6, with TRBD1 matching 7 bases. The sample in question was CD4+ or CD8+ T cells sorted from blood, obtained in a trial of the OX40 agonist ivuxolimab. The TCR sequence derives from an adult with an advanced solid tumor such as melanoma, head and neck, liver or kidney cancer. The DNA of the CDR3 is TGCAGCGTACAGGGGACCACCTCTGGGGCCAACGTCCTGACTTTC. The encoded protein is CSVQGTTSGANVLTF. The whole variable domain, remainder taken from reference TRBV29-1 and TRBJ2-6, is SAVISQKPSRDICQRGTSLTIQCQVDSQVTMMFWYRQQPGQSLTLIATANQGSEATYESGFVIDKFPISRPNLTFSTLTVSNMSPEDSSIYLCSVQGTTSGANVLTFGAGSRLTVL.